This TCR beta chain was captured in a study of T cells in localized non-small cell lung cancer. Study findings and constraints: Heterogeneity stays possible, as sequencing covered only one tumor region. Exceeding tumor, uninvolved adjacent lung had the highest T cell clonality. Median detection of top 100 tumor clones in adjacent lung was around 59 clones.

The data were produced by immunoSEQ multiplex PCR, yet TCRdb's version contains in-frame clones alone and is incomplete. This sample has about 1,200 clones, with 30% to 40% found just once. The CDR3 length is 13 residues. Per germline, CDR1 MNHGY and CDR2 SAAAGT. V was clipped by 8 bases and J by 8 bases, with 16 bases between them. Concerning this clone: Its cognate antigen is unknown.

Sequenced material: normal lung tissue next to the tumor, taken before any cancer treatment. The sequence was collected from a man aged 35 to 69 with stage I squamous cell lung carcinoma. This sequence joins TRBV6-8 and TRBJ1-3; weak D call: TRBD1 (5 bases). CDR3 region: CASLAGLGDTIYF. The DNA for the CDR3 is TGTGCCAGCTTAGCCGGATTGGGGGACACCATATATTTT.